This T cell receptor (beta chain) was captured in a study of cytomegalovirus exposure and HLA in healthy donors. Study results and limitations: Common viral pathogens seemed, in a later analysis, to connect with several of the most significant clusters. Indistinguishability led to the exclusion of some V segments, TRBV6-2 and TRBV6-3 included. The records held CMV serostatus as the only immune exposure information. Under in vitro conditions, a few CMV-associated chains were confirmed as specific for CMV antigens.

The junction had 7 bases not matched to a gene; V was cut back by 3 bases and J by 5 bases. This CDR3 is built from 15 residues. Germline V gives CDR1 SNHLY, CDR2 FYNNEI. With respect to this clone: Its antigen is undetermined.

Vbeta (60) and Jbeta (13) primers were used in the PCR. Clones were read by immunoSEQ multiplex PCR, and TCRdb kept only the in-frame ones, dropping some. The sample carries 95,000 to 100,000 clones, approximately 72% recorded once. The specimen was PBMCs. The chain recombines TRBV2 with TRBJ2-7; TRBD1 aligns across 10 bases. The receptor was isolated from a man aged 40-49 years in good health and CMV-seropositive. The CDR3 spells CASSDPTGGKNEQYF. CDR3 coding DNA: TGTGCCAGCAGTGACCCGACAGGGGGCAAGAACGAGCAGTACTTC.